These 10 T cell receptor beta chains share one sample of origin, sequenced in a study of T-cell memory formation after mild COVID-19. Via MiXCR, TCRdb re-called the 5' RACE reads, giving one row per CDR3 protein. The top ten clones hold about 11% of a sample with about 560,000 distinct CDR3 sequences, about 20% of them seen once. Sequenced sample: PBMCs or a T cell subset sorted from them (not recorded which). All receptors derive from an adult woman who had mild COVID-19 (a few samples of this study predate the infection). Cell type and time point are not known.

This clonotype was observed a few times. V gene TRBV18 combines with J gene TRBJ1-1; 7 positions match TRBD1. This CDR3 comprises 15 residues. Germline values: CDR1 KGHSH, CDR2 LQKENI. V shed 6 bases and J 7 bases; nucleotides not matched to a gene: 14. The CDR3 reads CASSSTGTANYEAFF. CDR3 sequence (DNA): TGTGCCAGCTCGTCGACCGGGACAGCCAACTATGAAGCTTTCTTT.

The chain couples TRBV30 to TRBJ1-1; maybe TRBD1 (5 bases). The V and J ends lost 0 bases and 7 bases respectively, with 6 bases between them. The CDR3 has 11 amino acids. Germline CDR1 and CDR2: GTSNPN and SVGIG (reference sequence). This CDR3 reads CAWSVQVEAFF. Here the CDR3 DNA reads TGTGCCTGGAGTGTACAGGTTGAAGCTTTCTTT.

A word on this clonotype: This may stem from a read error, because a much larger clone lies one nucleotide away. This sequence joins TRBV7-2 and TRBJ2-5; D could derive from TRBD1 or TRBD2 (5 bases each). The CDR3 contains 15 residues. Germline CDR1 and CDR2: SGHTA and FQGNSA. The ends were cut back, 2 bases at V and 4 bases at J, with 14 bases in the middle. CDR3 in amino acids: CASSLKRGSGETQYF. In nucleotides, the CDR3 is TGTGCCAGCAGCTTAAAAAGGGGAAGCGGAGAGACCCAGTACTTC. Filled out from reference TRBV7-2 and TRBJ2-5, the complete variable domain reads GAGVSQSPSNKVTEKGKDVELRCDPISGHTALYWYRQSLGQGLEFLIYFQGNSAPDKSGLPSDRFSAERTGGSVSTLTIQRTQQEDSAVYLCASSLKRGSGETQYFGPGTRLLVL.

This clonotype has just a few counts. The chain joins TRBV12-3 or TRBV12-4 to TRBJ2-5; 8 bases are shared with TRBD1. CDR3 size: 14 residues. The V segment lost 3 bases and the J segment 3 bases; nucleotides outside the gene matches: 3. CDR3 nucleotides: TGTGCCAGCAGTTTGGACAGGGTTAAAGAGACCCAGTACTTC. This sequence encodes CASSLDRVKETQYF.

This clonotype has only a few counts. The gene calls are TRBV6-2 or TRBV6-3 and TRBJ2-7; D is possibly TRBD1 (5 bases). The CDR3 loop spans 13 amino acids. Germline values: CDR1 MNHEY, CDR2 SVGEGT. Deletions cut 5 bases from V and 5 bases from J, with 13 bases between. The chain's CDR3 is CASSDRSVDEQYF. In DNA form, the CDR3 reads TGTGCCAGCAGTGACAGATCCGTTGACGAGCAGTACTTC.

This chain joins TRBV7-2 and TRBJ2-1, with D unclear. Germline CDR1 and CDR2: SGHTA and FQGNSA. V was trimmed by 5 bases and J by 10 bases, leaving 18 bases between them. The CDR3 length is 14 residues. The CDR3 DNA reads as TGTGCCAGCAGCCCAACCACGGATAGTACGGAGCAGTTCTTC. The encoded protein is CASSPTTDSTEQFF. The full variable domain, with the rest looked up from reference TRBV7-2 and TRBJ2-1, is GAGVSQSPSNKVTEKGKDVELRCDPISGHTALYWYRQSLGQGLEFLIYFQGNSAPDKSGLPSDRFSAERTGGSVSTLTIQRTQQEDSAVYLCASSPTTDSTEQFFGPGTRLTVL.

The rearrangement uses TRBV4-2 and TRBJ2-7; unclear D gene. Germline CDR1 is LGHNA and CDR2 is YNFKEQ. The ends were cut back, 0 bases at V and 0 bases at J, with 9 bases in the middle. The CDR3 spans 15 residues. The CDR3 protein is CASSQDQTPSYEQYF. CDR3 in DNA: TGTGCCAGCAGCCAAGACCAGACTCCCTCCTACGAGCAGTACTTC.

This clonotype was found many times. This chain joins TRBV12-3 or TRBV12-4 and TRBJ1-1, with TRBD1 identical over 10 bases. The J segment lost 6 bases and the V segment lost 5 bases, leaving 6 bases of the junction unmatched. The CDR3 has 14 residues. CDR3 DNA sequence: TGTGCCAGCAGTCCCCGGACAGGGGGTCCTGAAGCTTTCTTT. Translating gives CASSPRTGGPEAFF.

This clonotype was observed a handful of times. The gene calls are TRBV7-9 and TRBJ2-1, with unresolved D. The germline V and J ends were trimmed by 3 bases and 10 bases, with 10 bases remaining between them. This CDR3 spans 12 amino acids. The germline V gene encodes CDR1 SEHNR and CDR2 FQNEAQ (reference sequence). CDR3 bases: TGTGCCAGCAGCTTCTCTTTGGGGGAGCAGTTCTTC. It codes for CASSFSLGEQFF. The whole variable domain, filled in from reference TRBV7-9 and TRBJ2-1, reads DTGVSQNPRHKITKRGQNVTFRCDPISEHNRLYWYRQTLGQGPEFLTYFQNEAQLEKSRLLSDRFSAERPKGSFSTLEIQRTEQGDSAMYLCASSFSLGEQFFGPGTRLTVL.

This sequence joins TRBV19 and TRBJ2-7, with 7 bases that match TRBD2. Looked up from germline, CDR1 is LNHDA and CDR2 is SQIVND (reference sequence). The V gene end was trimmed by 9 bases and the J gene end by 3 bases; junction bases not matched to a gene: 8. This CDR3 comprises 13 residues. The CDR3 is CASREGGRYEQYF. The CDR3 nucleotides are TGTGCCAGCCGAGAGGGAGGGCGCTACGAGCAGTACTTC.